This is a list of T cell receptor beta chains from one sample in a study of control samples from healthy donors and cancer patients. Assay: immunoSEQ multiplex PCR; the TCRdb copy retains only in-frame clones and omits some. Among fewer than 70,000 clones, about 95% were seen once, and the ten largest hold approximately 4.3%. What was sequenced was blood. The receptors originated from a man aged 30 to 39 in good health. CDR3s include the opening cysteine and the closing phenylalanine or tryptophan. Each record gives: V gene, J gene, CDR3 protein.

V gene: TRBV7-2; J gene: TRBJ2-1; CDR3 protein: CASSFDYHEYNEQFF
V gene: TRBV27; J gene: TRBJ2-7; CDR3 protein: CASSLSSEGAYEQYF
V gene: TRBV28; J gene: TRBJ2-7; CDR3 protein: CASSLWGSEQYF
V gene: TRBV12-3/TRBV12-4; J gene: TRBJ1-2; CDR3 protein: CASSLGTVYGYTF
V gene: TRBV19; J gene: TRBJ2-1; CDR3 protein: CASNRQLKSDEQFF
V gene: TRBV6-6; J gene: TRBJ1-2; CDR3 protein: CASSYTGEAYGYTF
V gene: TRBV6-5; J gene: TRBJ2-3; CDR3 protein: CASTLTSGSTDTQYF
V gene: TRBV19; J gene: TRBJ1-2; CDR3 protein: CASSFDAGYTF
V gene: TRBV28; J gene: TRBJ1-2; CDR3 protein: CASSSQTVNYGYTF
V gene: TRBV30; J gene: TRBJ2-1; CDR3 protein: CAWSVGPEQFF
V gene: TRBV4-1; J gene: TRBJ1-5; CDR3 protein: CASSQDQGRPNQPQHF
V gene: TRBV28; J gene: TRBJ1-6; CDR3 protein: CASSLAGQGAIGNSPLHF
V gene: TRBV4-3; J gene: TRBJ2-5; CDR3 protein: CASSQGSGRETQYF
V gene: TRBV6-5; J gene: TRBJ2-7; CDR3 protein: CASSYSTGVSSYEQYF
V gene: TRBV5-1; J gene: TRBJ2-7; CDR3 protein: CASTPGPGGEQYF
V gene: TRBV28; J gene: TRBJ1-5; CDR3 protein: CASSLLSQPQHF
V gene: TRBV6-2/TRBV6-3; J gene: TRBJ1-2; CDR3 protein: CASSYTLVTYGYTF
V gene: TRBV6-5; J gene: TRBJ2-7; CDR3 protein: CASSTLRDNFYEQYF
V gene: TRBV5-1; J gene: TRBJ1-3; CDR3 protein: CASSRGGRGSGNTIYF
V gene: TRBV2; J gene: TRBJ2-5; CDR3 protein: CASNQGRETQYF
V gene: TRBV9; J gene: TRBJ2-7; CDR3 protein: CASSAAGTAYEQYF
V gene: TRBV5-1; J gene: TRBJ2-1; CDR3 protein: CASSLRADNEQFF
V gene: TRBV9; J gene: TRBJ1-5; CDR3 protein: CASSPRGLQPQHF
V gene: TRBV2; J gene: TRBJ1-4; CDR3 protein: CASSETAQNEKLFF
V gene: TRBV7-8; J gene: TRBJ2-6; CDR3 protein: CASSHYRGPSSGANVLTF
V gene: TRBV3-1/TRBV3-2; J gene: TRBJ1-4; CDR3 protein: CASSQEGREKLFF
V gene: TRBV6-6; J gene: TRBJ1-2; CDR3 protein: CASSYNPGYGGYTF
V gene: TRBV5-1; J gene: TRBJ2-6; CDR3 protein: CASSSSGTIGSGANVLTF
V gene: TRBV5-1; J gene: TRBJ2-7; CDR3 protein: CASSSGQDYEQYF